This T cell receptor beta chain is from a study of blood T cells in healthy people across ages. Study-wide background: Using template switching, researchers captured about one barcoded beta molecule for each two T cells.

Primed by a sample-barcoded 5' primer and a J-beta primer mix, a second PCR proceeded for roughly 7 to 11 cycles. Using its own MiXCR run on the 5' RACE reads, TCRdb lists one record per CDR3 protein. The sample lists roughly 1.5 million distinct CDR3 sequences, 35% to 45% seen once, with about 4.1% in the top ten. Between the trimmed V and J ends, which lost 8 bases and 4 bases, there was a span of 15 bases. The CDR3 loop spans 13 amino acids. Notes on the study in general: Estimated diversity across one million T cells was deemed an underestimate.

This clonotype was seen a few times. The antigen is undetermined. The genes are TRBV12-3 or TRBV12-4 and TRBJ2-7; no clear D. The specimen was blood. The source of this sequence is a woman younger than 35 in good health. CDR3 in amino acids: CASAPGTNYEQYF. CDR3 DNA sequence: TGTGCCAGCGCCCCGGGCACTAATTACGAGCAGTACTTC.